This T cell receptor beta chain derives from a study of cytomegalovirus exposure and HLA in healthy donors. About the research overall: Earlier work reported 100 million to 130 million unique TCR beta sequences from some 170 million T cells.

Comment on this clone: The antigen remains undetermined.

Study-wide results and caveats: Analysis was carried out at a later point, and it linked a missense DCLRE1C variant to TCR beta V- and J-gene trimming. In a later analysis, HLA-associated TCR beta chains were more clonally expanded than equally common others. Within an earlier analysis, most TCR beta V segments proved productive either about 90% or about 30% of the time.

It was with 60 Vbeta and 13 Jbeta primers that the PCR ran. Assay used: immunoSEQ multiplex PCR; TCRdb lists only in-frame clones, some missing. The table records some 130,000 clones, over 60% of them present only once. Trimming pared 5 bases from V and 6 bases from J, leaving 15 bases between. The CDR3 is 14 residues long. CDR1 SGHTA and CDR2 FQGTGA come from the germline V gene. What was sequenced was PBMCs. V usage is TRBV7-3 and J usage is TRBJ2-3; D is perhaps TRBD2 (6 bases). The source of this sequence is a male donor in good health and CMV-seropositive. DNA of the CDR3: TGTGCCAGCAGCCCGCGGGACCCTAGGGATACGCAGTATTTT. This codes for CASSPRDPRDTQYF.